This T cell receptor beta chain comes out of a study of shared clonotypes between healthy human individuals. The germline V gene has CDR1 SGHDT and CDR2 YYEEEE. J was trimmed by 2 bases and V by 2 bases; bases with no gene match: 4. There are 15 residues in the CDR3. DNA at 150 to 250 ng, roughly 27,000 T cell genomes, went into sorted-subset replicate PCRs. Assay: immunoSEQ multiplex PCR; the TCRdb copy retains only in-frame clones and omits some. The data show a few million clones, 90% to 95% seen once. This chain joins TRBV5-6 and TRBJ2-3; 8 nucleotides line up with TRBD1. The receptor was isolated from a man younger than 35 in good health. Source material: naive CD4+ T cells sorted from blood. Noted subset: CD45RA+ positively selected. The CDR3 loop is CASSFLDRATDTQYF. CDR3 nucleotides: TGTGCCAGCAGCTTCCTGGACAGGGCCACAGATACGCAGTATTTT.